What follows are 9 T cell receptor beta chains derived from one specimen sequenced in a study of shared clonotypes between healthy human individuals. This table comes from immunoSEQ multiplex PCR, and its TCRdb copy is limited to in-frame clones, with some not included. This table holds just over 2,000,000 clones, over 85% found once. Selected positively for CCR7 and CD45RO-negative, naive CD8 cells excluded terminally differentiated effector memory CD45RA+ cells. Sequencing input: naive CD8+ T cells sorted from blood. The receptors were sampled from a young man in good health.

In regard to this clone: This sample includes further DNA sequences coding for the same CDR3. This rearrangement joins TRBV6-5 to TRBJ2-1, with 8 bases lining up with TRBD2. Germline loops: CDR1 MNHEY, CDR2 SVGAGI. The CDR3 runs to 14 residues. V was clipped by 3 bases and J by 4 bases; unmatched bases: 2. CDR3 sequence (DNA): TGTGCCAGCAGTTATTCGGGGGGGTACAATGAGCAGTTCTTC. Amino acid sequence: CASSYSGGYNEQFF.

This clone was seen just once. J is TRBJ1-5 and V is TRBV11-2; D remains ambiguous. Trimming shortened V by 1 base and J by 3 bases, and 13 bases separated the two germline ends. CDR3 length equals 16 residues. CDR1 and CDR2 (germline): SGHAT, FQNNGV. This chain's CDR3 is CASSLGAEGDNQPQHF. Written as DNA, the CDR3 is TGTGCCAGCAGCTTAGGCGCCGAGGGAGACAATCAGCCCCAGCATTTT.

On this clone itself: Distinct nucleotide sequences in the sample also encode this CDR3. The chain couples TRBV11-2 to TRBJ1-4; 7 bases map to TRBD1. Germline V gene lookup returns CDR1 SGHAT and CDR2 FQNNGV. Losses at the gene ends were 5 bases for V and 8 bases for J; bases not matched to a gene: 8. This CDR3 has 14 residues. The CDR3 coding sequence is TGTGCCAGCAGCCTAACCGACAGGGACGAAAAACTGTTTTTT. This translates into CASSLTDRDEKLFF. Full variable domain (rest looked up from reference TRBV11-2 and TRBJ1-4): EAGVAQSPRYKIIEKRQSVAFWCNPISGHATLYWYQQILGQGPKLLIQFQNNGVVDDSQLPKDRFSAERLKGVDSTLKIQPAKLEDSAVYLCASSLTDRDEKLFFGSGTQLSVL.

This chain uses TRBV6-4 with TRBJ1-1, with 7 bases aligning to TRBD1. Losses at the gene ends were 6 bases for V and 1 base for J; bases not matched to a gene: 8. From germline, CDR1 is MRHNA and CDR2 SNTAGT. The CDR3 runs to 15 residues. The CDR3 region has the DNA TGTGCCAGCAGAATAAGGGACAGCTCGAACACTGAAGCTTTCTTT. This encodes CASRIRDSSNTEAFF.

Many counts were recorded for this clone. The chain recombines TRBV10-3 with TRBJ2-5; 7 nucleotides align to TRBD2. The CDR3 is made up of 13 amino acids. Trimming removed 6 bases from V and 2 bases from J; junction bases left unmatched: 3. The germline gives CDR1 ENHRY, CDR2 SYGVKD. CDR3 amino acids: CAISSGLQETQYF. The DNA for the CDR3 is TGTGCCATCAGCTCGGGACTACAAGAGACCCAGTACTTC.

In nucleotides, the CDR3 is TGTGCCAGCAGCGTACAGGGGGCAGGGTCACCCCTCCACTTT. As protein: CASSVQGAGSPLHF. The V and J genes are TRBV9 and TRBJ1-6; 8 bases are a match to TRBD1. Germline CDR1 and CDR2: SGDLS and YYNGEE. The V segment lost 1 base and the J segment 10 bases; nucleotides outside the gene matches: 4. This CDR3 is built from 14 residues. Looking up the rest from reference TRBV9 and TRBJ1-6 gives the full variable domain: DSGVTQTPKHLITATGQRVTLRCSPRSGDLSVYWYQQSLDQGLQFLIQYYNGEERAKGNILERFSAQQFPDLHSELNLSSLELGDSALYFCASSVQGAGSPLHFGNGTRLTVT.

This clone was recorded once. V gene TRBV28 combines with J gene TRBJ2-7; 7 positions agree with TRBD1. The CDR3 is made up of 18 amino acids. The junction had 18 bases not matched to a gene; V was cut back by 7 bases and J by 0 bases. CDR1 is MDHEN and CDR2 is SYDVKM in the germline V gene. The CDR3 spells CASNFPGQPTSNSYEQYF. DNA of the CDR3: TGTGCCAGCAATTTTCCGGGACAGCCTACCTCTAACTCCTACGAGCAGTACTTC.

The chain recombines TRBV28 with TRBJ2-7; 8 bases map to TRBD1. This CDR3 region has 16 residues. The V gene's germline CDR1 is MDHEN and CDR2 SYDVKM. V lost 3 bases, J lost 2 bases, and 9 bases stayed unmatched. CDR3 protein: CASSFPGQGLTYEQYF. CDR3 coding DNA: TGTGCCAGCAGTTTCCCAGGACAGGGATTAACCTACGAGCAGTACTTC.

This clone was recorded once. This chain connects TRBV7-9 to TRBJ2-1, with D maybe TRBD1 (5 bases). Germline V gene sequence: CDR1 SEHNR, CDR2 FQNEAQ (reference sequence). This CDR3 comprises 16 residues. Deletions cut 5 bases from V and 3 bases from J, with 17 bases between. The CDR3 DNA follows: TGTGCCAGCAGCCCCTATTCAGGGCGATTCTACAATGAGCAGTTCTTC. Translation: CASSPYSGRFYNEQFF.